Sequencing of this TCR beta chain was carried out in a study of OX40 agonist ivuxolimab in advanced cancers. The study's findings and limits: Compared with others, partial responders at 0.1-3.0 mg/kg displayed clonal expansion among the lowest.

As to this clone: What it binds is not known.

Trimming took off 5 bases at V and 0 bases at J, with 18 bases between the two ends. The germline CDR1 and CDR2 sequences are SQVTM and ANQGSEA. CDR3 length: 16 amino acids. The repertoire was sequenced with immunoSEQ multiplex PCR; TCRdb's copy has only in-frame clones and lacks some. The table lists approximately 74,000 clones, 80% to 95% of them singletons. This specimen consisted of CD4+ or CD8+ T cells sorted from blood, obtained in a trial of the OX40 agonist ivuxolimab. The clonotype was recovered from an adult with an advanced solid tumor such as melanoma, head and neck, liver or kidney cancer. The chain has TRBV29-1 and TRBJ2-3; D possibly corresponds to TRBD1 (5 bases). The CDR3 DNA reads as TGCAGCGTTTTACCACGACAGAGGCTCAGCACAGATACGCAGTATTTT. It codes for CSVLPRQRLSTDTQYF.